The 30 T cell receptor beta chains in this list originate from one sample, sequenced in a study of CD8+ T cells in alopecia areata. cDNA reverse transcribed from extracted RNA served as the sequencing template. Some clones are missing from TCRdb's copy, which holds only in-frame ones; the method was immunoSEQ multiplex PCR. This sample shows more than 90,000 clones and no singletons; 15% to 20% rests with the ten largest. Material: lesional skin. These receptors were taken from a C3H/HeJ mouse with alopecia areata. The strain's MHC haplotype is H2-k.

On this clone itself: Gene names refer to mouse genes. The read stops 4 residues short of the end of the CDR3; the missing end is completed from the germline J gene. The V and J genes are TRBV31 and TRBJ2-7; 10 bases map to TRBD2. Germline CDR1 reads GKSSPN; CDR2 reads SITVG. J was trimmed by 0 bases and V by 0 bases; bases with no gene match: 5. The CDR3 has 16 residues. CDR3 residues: CAWSLADWGSSYEQYF. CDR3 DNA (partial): TGTGCCTGGAGTCTAGCGGACTGGGGGAGCTCCTAT. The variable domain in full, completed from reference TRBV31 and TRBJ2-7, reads AQTIHQWPVAEIKAVGSPLSLGCTIKGKSSPNLYWYWQATGGTLQQLFYSITVGQVESVVQLNLSASRPKDDQFILSTEKLLLSHSGFYLCAWSLADWGSSYEQYFGPGTRLTVL.

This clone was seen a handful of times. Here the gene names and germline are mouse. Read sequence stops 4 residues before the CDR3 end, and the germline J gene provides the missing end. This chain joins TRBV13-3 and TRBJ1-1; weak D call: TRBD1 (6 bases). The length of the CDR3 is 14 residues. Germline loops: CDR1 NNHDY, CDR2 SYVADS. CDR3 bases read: TGTGCCAGCAGCCAGACTGGGGGGGCGCAA. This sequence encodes CASSQTGGAQ. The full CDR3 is CASSQTGGAQEVFF.

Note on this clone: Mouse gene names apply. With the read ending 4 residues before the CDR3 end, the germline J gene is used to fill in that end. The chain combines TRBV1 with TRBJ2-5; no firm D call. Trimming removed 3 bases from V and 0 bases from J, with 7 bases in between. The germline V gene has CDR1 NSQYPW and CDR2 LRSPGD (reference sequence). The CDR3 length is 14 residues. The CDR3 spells CTCSALVNQDTQYF. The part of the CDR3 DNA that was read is TGCACCTGCAGTGCCCTTGTTAACCAAGAC.

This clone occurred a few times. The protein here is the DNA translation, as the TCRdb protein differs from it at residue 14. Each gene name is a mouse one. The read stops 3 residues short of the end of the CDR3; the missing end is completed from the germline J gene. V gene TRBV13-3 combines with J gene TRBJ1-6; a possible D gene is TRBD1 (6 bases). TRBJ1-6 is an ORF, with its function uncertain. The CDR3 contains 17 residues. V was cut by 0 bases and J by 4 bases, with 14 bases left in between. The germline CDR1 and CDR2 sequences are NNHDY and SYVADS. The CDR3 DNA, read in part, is TGTGCCAGCAGTGATGCATCGGGGGGCGGGTATAATTCGCCC. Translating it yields CASSDASGGGYNSP. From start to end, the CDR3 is CASSDASGGGYNSPLYF.

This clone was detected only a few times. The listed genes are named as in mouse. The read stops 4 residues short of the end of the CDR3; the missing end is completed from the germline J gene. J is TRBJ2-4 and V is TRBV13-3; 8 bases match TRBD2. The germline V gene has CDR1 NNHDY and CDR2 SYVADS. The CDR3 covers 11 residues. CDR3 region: CASTGGNTLYF. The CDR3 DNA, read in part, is TGTGCCAGTACTGGGGGAAAC.

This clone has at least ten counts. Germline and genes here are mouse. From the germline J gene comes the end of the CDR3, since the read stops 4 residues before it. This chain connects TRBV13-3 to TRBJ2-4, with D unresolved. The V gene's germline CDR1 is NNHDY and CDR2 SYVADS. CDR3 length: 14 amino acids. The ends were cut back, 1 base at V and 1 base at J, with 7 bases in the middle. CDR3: CASSDNSRQNTLYF. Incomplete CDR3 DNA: TGTGCCAGCAGTGATAACAGCCGTCAAAAC.

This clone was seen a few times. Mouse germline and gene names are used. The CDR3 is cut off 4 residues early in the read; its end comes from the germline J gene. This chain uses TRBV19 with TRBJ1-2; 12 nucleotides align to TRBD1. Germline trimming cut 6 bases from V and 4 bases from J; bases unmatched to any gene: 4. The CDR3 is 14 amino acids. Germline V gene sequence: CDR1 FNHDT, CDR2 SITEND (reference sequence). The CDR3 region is CASTGTGGGSDYTF. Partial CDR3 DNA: TGTGCCAGCACCGGGACAGGGGGCGGCTCC.

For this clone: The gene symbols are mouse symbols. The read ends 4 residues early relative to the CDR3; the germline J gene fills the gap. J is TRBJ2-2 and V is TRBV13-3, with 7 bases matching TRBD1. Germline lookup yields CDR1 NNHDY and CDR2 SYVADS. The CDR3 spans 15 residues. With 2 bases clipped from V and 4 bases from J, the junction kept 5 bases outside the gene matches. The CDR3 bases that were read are TGTGCCAGCAGTGAGACTGACAGGGCCACCGGG. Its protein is CASSETDRATG. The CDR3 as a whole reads CASSETDRATGQLYF.

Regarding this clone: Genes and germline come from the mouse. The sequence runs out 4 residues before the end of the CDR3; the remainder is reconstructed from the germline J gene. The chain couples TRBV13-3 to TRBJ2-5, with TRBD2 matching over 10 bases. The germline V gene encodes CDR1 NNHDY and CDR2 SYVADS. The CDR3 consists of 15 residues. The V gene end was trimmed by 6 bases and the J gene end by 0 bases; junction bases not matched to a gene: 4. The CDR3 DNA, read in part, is TGTGCCAGCAAGGGACTGGGGATTAACCAAGAC. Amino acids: CASKGLGINQD. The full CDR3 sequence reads CASKGLGINQDTQYF.

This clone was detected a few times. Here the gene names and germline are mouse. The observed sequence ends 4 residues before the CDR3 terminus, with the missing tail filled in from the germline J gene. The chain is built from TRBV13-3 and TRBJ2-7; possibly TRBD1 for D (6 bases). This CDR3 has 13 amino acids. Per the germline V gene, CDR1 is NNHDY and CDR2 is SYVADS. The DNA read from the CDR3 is TGTGCCAGCAGTGAGGACAGAAATTAT. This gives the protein CASSEDRNY. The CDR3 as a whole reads CASSEDRNYEQYF.

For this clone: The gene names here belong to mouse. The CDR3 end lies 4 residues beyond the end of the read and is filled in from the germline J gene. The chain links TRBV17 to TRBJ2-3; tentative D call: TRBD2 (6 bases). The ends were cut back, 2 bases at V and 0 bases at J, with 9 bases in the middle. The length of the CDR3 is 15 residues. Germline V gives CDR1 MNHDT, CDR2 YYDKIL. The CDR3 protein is CASSRRWGSAETLYF. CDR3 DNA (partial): TGTGCTAGCAGTAGAAGGTGGGGGAGTGCAGAA. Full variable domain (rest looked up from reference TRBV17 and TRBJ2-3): DTTVKQNPRYKLARVGKPVNLICSQTMNHDTMYWYQKKPNQAPKLLLFYYDKILNREADTFEKFQSSRPNNSFCSLYIGSAGLEYSAMYLCASSRRWGSAETLYFGSGTRLTVL.

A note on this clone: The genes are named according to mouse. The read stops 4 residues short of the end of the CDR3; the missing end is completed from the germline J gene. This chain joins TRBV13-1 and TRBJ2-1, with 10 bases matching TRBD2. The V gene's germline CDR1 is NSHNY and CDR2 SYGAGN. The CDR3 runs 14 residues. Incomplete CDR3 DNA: TGTGCCAGCAGAGGCTGGGGGGGCGCCGCT. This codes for CASRGWGGAA. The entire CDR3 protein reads CASRGWGGAAEQFF.

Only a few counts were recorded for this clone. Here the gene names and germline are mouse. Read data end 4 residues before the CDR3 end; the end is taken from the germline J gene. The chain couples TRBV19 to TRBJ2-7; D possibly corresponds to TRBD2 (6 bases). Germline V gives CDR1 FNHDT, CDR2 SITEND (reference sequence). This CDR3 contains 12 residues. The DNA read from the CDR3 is TGTGCCAGCAGCGACTGGTATTAT. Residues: CASSDWYY. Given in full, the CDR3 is CASSDWYYEQYF.

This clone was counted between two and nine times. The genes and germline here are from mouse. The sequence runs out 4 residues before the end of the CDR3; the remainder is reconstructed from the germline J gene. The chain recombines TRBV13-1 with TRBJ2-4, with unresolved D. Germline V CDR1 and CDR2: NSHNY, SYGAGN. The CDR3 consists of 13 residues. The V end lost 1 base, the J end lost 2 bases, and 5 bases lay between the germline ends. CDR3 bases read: TGTGCCAGCAGTGATAACACTCAAAAC. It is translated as CASSDNTQN. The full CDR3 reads CASSDNTQNTLYF.

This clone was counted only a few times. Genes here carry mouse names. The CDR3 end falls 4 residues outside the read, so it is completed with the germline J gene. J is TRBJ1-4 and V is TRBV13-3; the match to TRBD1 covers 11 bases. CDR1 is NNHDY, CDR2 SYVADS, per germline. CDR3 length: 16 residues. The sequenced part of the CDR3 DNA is TGTGCCAGCAGTATAAATCCGGGACAGGGGGGCGAA. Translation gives CASSINPGQGGE. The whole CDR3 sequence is CASSINPGQGGERLFF. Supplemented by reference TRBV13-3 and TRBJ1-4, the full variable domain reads EAAVTQSPRSKVAVTGGKVTLSCHQTNNHDYMYWYRQDTGHGLRLIHYSYVADSTEKGDIPDGYKASRPSQENFSLILELASLSQTAVYFCASSINPGQGGERLFFGHGTKLSVL.

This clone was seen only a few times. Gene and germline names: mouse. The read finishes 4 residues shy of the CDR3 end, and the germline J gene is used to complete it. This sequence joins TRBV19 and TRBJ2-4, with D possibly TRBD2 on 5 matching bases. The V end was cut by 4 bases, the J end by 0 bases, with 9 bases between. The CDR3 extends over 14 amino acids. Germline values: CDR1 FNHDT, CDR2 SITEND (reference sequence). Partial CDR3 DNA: TGTGCCAGCAGTCCTGGGATTAGTCAAAAC. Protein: CASSPGISQN. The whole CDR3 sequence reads CASSPGISQNTLYF.

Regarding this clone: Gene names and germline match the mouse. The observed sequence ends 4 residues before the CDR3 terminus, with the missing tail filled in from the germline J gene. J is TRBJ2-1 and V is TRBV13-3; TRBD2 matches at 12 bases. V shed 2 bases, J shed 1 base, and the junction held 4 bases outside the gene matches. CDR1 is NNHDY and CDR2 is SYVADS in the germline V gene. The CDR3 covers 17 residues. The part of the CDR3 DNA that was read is TGTGCCAGCAGTGAGACTGGGGGGGCGCGGAACTATGCT. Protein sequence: CASSETGGARNYA. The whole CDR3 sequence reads CASSETGGARNYAEQFF.

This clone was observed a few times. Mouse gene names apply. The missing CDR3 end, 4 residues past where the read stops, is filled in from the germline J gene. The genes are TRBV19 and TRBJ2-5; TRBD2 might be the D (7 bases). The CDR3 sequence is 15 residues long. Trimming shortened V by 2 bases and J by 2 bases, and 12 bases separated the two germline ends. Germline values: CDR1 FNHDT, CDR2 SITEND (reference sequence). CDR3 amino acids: CASSMVGGLQDTQYF. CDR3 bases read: TGTGCCAGCAGTATGGTTGGGGGGCTCCAAGAC.

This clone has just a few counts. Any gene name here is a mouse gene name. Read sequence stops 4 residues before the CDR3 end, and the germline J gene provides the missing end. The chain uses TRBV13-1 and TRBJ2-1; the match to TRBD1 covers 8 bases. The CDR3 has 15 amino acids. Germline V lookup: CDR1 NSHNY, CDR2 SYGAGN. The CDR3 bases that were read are TGTGCCAGCAGTGATGCAAGGACAGGGAGGGCT. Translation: CASSDARTGRA. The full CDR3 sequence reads CASSDARTGRAEQFF.

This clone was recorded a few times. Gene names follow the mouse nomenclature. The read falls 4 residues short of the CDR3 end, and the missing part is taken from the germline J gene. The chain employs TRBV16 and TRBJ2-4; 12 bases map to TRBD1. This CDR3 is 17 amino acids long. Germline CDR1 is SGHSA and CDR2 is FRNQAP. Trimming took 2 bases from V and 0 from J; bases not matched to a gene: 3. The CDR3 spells CASSLRGQGASQNTLYF. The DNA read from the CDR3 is TGTGCAAGCAGCTTAAGGGGACAGGGGGCTAGTCAAAAC.

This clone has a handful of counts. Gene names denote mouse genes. The CDR3 sequence: CASSLDQGNYAEQFF. The sequenced CDR3 bases are TGTGCAAGCAGCTTAGATCAGGGGAACTATGCT. V and J are TRBV16 and TRBJ2-1; a possible D gene is TRBD1 (6 bases). Read data end 4 residues before the CDR3 end; the end is taken from the germline J gene. Germline CDR1 reads SGHSA; CDR2 reads FRNQAP. V lost 0 bases and J lost 1, with 7 bases in between. The CDR3 runs 15 residues.

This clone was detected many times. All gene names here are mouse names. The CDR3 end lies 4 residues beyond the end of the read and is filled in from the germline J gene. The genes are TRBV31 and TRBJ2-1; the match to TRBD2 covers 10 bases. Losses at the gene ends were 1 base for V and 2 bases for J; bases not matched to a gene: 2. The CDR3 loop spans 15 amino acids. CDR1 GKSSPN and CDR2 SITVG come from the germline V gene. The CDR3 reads CAWSPGLGDYAEQFF. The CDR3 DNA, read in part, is TGTGCCTGGAGTCCCGGACTGGGGGACTATGCT.

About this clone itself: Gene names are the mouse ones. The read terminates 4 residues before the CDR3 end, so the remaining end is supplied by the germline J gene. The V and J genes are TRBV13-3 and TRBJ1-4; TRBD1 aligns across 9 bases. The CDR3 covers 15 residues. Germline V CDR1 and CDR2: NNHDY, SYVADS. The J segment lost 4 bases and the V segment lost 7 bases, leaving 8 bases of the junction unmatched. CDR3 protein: CASADRGRVNERLFF. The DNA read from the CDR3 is TGTGCCAGCGCAGACAGGGGGAGAGTCAACGAA.

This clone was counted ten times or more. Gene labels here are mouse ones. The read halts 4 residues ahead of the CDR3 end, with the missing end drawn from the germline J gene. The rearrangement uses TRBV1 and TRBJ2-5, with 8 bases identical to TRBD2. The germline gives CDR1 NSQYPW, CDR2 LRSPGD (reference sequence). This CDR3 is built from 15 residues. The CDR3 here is CTCSSQGLEEDTQYF. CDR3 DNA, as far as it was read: TGCACCTGCAGTTCTCAGGGACTGGAGGAAGAC.

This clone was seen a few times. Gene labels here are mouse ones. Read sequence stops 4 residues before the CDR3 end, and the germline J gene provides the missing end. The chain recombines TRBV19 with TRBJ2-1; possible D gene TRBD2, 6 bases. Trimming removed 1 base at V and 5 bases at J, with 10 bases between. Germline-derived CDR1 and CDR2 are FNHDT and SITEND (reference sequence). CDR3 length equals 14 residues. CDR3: CASSITGGDAEQFF. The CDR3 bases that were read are TGTGCCAGCAGTATAACGGGGGGAGATGCT.

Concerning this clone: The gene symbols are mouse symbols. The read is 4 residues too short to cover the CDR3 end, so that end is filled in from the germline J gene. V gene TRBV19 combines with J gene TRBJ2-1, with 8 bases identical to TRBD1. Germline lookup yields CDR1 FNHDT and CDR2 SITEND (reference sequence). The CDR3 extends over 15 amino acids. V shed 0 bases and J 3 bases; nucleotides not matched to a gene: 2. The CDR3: CASSIVGTGYAEQFF. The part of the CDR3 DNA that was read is TGTGCCAGCAGTATAGTGGGGACAGGCTATGCT.

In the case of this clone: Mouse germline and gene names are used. Partial CDR3 DNA: TGCACCTGCAGTGGAACCGGGACTCTTTTTAACCAAGAC. The encoded protein is CTCSGTGTLFNQD. In full, the CDR3 reads CTCSGTGTLFNQDTQYF. The chain combines TRBV1 with TRBJ2-5, with D possibly being TRBD2 (6 bases). The CDR3 is cut off 4 residues early in the read; its end comes from the germline J gene. CDR1 is NSQYPW and CDR2 is LRSPGD in the germline V gene (reference sequence). This CDR3 is built from 17 residues. Trimming took 4 bases from V and 0 from J, leaving 17 bases between them.

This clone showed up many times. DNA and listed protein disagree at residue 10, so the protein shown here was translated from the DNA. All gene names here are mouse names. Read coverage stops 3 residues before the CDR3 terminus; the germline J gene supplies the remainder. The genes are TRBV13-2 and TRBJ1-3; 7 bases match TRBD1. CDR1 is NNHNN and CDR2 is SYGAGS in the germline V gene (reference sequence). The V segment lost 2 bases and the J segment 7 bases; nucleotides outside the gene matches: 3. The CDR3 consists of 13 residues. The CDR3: CASGEPQGNTLYF. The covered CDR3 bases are TGTGCCAGCGGTGAGCCACAGGGGAATACG.

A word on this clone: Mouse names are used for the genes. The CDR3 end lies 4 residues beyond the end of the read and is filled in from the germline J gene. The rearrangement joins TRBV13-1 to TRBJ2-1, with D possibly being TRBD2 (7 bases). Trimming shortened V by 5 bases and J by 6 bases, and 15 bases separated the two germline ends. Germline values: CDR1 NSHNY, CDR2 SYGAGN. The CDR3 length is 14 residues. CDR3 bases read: TGTGCCAGCAGGAGGAGGGGGGCGCTTGCT. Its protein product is CASRRRGALA. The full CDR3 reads CASRRRGALAEQFF.

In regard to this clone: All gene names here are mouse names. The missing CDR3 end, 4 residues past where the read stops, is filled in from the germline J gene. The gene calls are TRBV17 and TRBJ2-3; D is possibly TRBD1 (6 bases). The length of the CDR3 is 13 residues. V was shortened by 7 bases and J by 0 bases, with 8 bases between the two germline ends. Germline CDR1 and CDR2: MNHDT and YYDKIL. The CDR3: CASKGDSAETLYF. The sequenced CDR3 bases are TGTGCTAGCAAGGGGGACAGTGCAGAA.